What follows are 20 T cell receptor beta chains derived from one specimen sequenced in a study of blood T cell repertoires in COVID-19 (dated by TCRdb to about 2020). Libraries were constructed by the immunoSEQ multiplex PCR assay. Not all clones reach the TCRdb copy of this immuneACCESS table, which keeps in-frame sequences only. Checked studies attribute under half of the gap to unresolved V genes and leave the rest unexplained. Counted in this sample were over 200,000 clones; roughly 83% of them appeared once. The ten largest make up roughly 27% of the sample. The material sequenced was peripheral blood. These receptor sequences come from a man aged 35 to 55 with acute or convalescent COVID-19.

This clone was seen a few times. This chain uses TRBV11-2 with TRBJ2-1; D gene uncertain. V lost 5 bases and J lost 2, with 16 bases in between. CDR3 length: 16 residues. Germline lookup yields CDR1 SGHAT and CDR2 FQNNGV. CDR3 sequence reads: CASSPRRDPAYNEQFF. CDR3 DNA: TGTGCCAGCAGCCCGCGCCGAGATCCCGCCTACAATGAGCAGTTCTTC.

V usage is TRBV20-1 and J usage is TRBJ1-2; D is unresolved. The germline CDR1 and CDR2 sequences are DFQATT and SNEGSKA (reference sequence). The CDR3 spans 11 residues. V was pared by 5 bases and J by 8 bases, with 12 bases between. CDR3 loop: CSARKKRGYTF. The CDR3 DNA is TGCAGTGCTCGTAAAAAGAGGGGCTACACCTTC.

The rearrangement uses TRBV11-1 and TRBJ1-2; 9 bases fit TRBD1. V shed 5 bases, J shed 4 bases, and the junction held 8 bases outside the gene matches. CDR1 is SGHAT, CDR2 FQDESV, per germline (reference sequence). This CDR3 is 15 amino acids long. The chain's CDR3 is CASSMSGQGIYGYTF. The CDR3 DNA follows: TGTGCCAGCAGCATGAGTGGACAGGGGATCTATGGCTACACCTTC.

The rearrangement links TRBV19 to TRBJ1-2; no clear D gene. Trimming cost V 6 bases and J 0 bases, with 14 bases left between them. The CDR3 has 15 amino acids. Per the germline V gene, CDR1 is LNHDA and CDR2 is SQIVND (reference sequence). The CDR3 here is CASRSPSGSNYGYTF. The DNA of the CDR3 is TGTGCCAGTAGATCCCCGTCGGGGTCTAACTATGGCTACACCTTC.

V and J are TRBV5-1 and TRBJ2-3; the match to TRBD2 covers 9 bases. The CDR3 runs 14 residues. In germline, CDR1 is SGHRS, CDR2 YFSETQ. The J segment lost 4 bases and the V segment lost 7 bases, leaving 7 bases of the junction unmatched. CDR3 coding DNA: TGCGCCAGCGTTGCGGGAGGGCCTTCAGATACGCAGTATTTT. Translating gives CASVAGGPSDTQYF.

In this sample, this clone turned up once. The chain employs TRBV5-8 and TRBJ1-5; TRBD1 aligns across 9 bases. In germline, CDR1 is SGHTS, CDR2 YDEGEE. The J segment lost 5 bases and the V segment lost 4 bases, leaving 1 base of the junction unmatched. The CDR3 runs to 13 residues. The CDR3 coding sequence is TGTGCCAGCAGCAGGACAGGGGATCAGCCCCAGCATTTT. Protein product: CASSRTGDQPQHF.

This clone has only one observation. The genes are TRBV6-1 and TRBJ1-2, with D unresolved. CDR3 size: 13 residues. Between the trimmed V and J ends, which lost 3 bases and 2 bases, there was a span of 7 bases. The germline V gene has CDR1 MNHNS and CDR2 SASEGT. This chain's CDR3 is CASSDVRNYGYTF. Written as DNA, the CDR3 is TGTGCCAGCAGTGATGTCAGGAACTATGGCTACACCTTC.

This clone occurred once. The V call is TRBV19, the J call TRBJ1-5, with a possible D match to TRBD1 (5 bases). In germline, CDR1 is LNHDA, CDR2 SQIVND (reference sequence). V was cut by 3 bases and J by 1 base, with 19 bases left in between. The CDR3 length is 18 residues. The CDR3 DNA follows: TGTGCCAGTAGTATGTTGGGGGGAGGGCTGGCGAGCAATCAGCCCCAGCATTTT. Translation: CASSMLGGGLASNQPQHF.

The chain uses TRBV6-5 and TRBJ1-1; 10 nucleotides agree with TRBD1. The J segment lost 3 bases and the V segment lost 7 bases, leaving 5 bases of the junction unmatched. CDR3 length: 14 residues. The germline CDR1 and CDR2 sequences are MNHEY and SVGAGI. The CDR3 loop reads CASKTGTGDTEAFF. Written as DNA, the CDR3 is TGTGCCAGCAAAACCGGGACAGGGGACACTGAAGCTTTCTTT.

The rearrangement joins TRBV29-1 to TRBJ2-3; D unclear. V dropped 5 bases and J dropped 0 bases, with 18 bases sitting between them. The CDR3 extends over 16 amino acids. Per germline, CDR1 SQVTM and CDR2 ANQGSEA. The CDR3 coding sequence is TGCAGCGTTCTTCCTACAGCCTACGCTAGCACAGATACGCAGTATTTT. Encoded protein: CSVLPTAYASTDTQYF.

The chain uses TRBV12-3 or TRBV12-4 and TRBJ1-1; D uncertain. The CDR3 has 13 amino acids. V was cut by 3 bases and J by 1 base, with 6 bases left in between. In nucleotides, the CDR3 is TGTGCCAGCAGTTTCGGGAGGAACACTGAAGCTTTCTTT. Its protein is CASSFGRNTEAFF.

The genes are TRBV10-3 and TRBJ1-1; D remains ambiguous. The CDR3 has 12 amino acids. Germline V gene sequence: CDR1 ENHRY, CDR2 SYGVKD. Trimming took 0 bases from V and 11 from J, leaving 10 bases between them. The CDR3 coding sequence is TGTGCCATCAGTGAGTCAGAGACAAGCGCTTTCTTT. This translates into CAISESETSAFF.

The J gene is TRBJ1-2, the V gene TRBV5-6; 7 bases align to TRBD1. CDR3 length equals 16 residues. V lost 2 bases to trimming and J lost 0 bases; unmatched junction nucleotides: 7. The germline V gene has CDR1 SGHDT and CDR2 YYEEEE. For the CDR3, the DNA is TGTGCCAGCAGCTTAGCACCAGGGGGAGCTAACTATGGCTACACCTTC. Translated, it gives CASSLAPGGANYGYTF.

V gene TRBV29-1 combines with J gene TRBJ1-1; TRBD1 agrees at 7 bases. With 7 bases clipped from V and 1 base from J, the junction kept 27 bases outside the gene matches. The CDR3 extends over 20 amino acids. CDR1 is SQVTM and CDR2 is ANQGSEA in the germline V gene. CDR3 sequence reads: CSAFHPKTGPTTSQNTEAFF. CDR3 sequence (DNA): TGCAGCGCATTTCACCCCAAGACAGGGCCGACTACCTCGCAGAACACTGAAGCTTTCTTT. The variable domain in full, with the rest retrieved from reference TRBV29-1 and TRBJ1-1, is SAVISQKPSRDICQRGTSLTIQCQVDSQVTMMFWYRQQPGQSLTLIATANQGSEATYESGFVIDKFPISRPNLTFSTLTVSNMSPEDSSIYLCSAFHPKTGPTTSQNTEAFFGQGTRLTVV.

The rearrangement joins TRBV5-1 to TRBJ1-1; TRBD1 is a possible D gene (5 bases). The V end lost 3 bases, the J end lost 11 bases, and 17 bases lay between the germline ends. The germline V gene encodes CDR1 SGHRS and CDR2 YFSETQ. CDR3 length: 13 amino acids. The CDR3 region has the DNA TGCGCCAGCAGCTCATCTTCCAGGGCGATGGCTTTCTTT. As protein: CASSSSSRAMAFF.

The chain combines TRBV4-1 with TRBJ1-1; 11 bases align to TRBD1. This CDR3 spans 16 amino acids. Germline V gene lookup returns CDR1 MGHRA and CDR2 YSYEKL. V lost 1 base to trimming and J lost 4 bases; unmatched junction nucleotides: 5. In nucleotides, the CDR3 is TGCGCCAGCAGCCAAGGGGCGGGACAGGGGGTCACTGAAGCTTTCTTT. Protein sequence: CASSQGAGQGVTEAFF.

The gene calls are TRBV5-1 and TRBJ2-3; the match to TRBD1 covers 7 bases. Unmatched junction bases numbered 10, after V lost 0 bases and J lost 6 bases. The CDR3 runs 16 residues. Germline V gene sequence: CDR1 SGHRS, CDR2 YFSETQ. CDR3 coding DNA: TGCGCCAGCAGCTTGGAAGCCGGGACAGTGGGGGATACGCAGTATTTT. This translates into CASSLEAGTVGDTQYF.

This clone was seen a handful of times. CDR3 bases: TGTGCCAGCAGCCTCAGGGAGGGTGGTGTCTATGGCTACACCTTC. Protein: CASSLREGGVYGYTF. This sequence joins TRBV7-2 and TRBJ1-2; D is possibly TRBD1 (5 bases). With 5 bases removed from V and 4 bases from J, the gap between germline ends came to 17 bases. CDR1 is SGHTA and CDR2 is FQGNSA in the germline V gene. This CDR3 is built from 15 residues.

This clone was observed a few times. This chain uses TRBV10-3 with TRBJ1-1; no firm D call. Trimming shortened V by 0 bases and J by 8 bases, and 7 bases separated the two germline ends. The CDR3 loop spans 12 amino acids. CDR1 and CDR2 from the germline V gene are ENHRY and SYGVKD. This CDR3 reads CAISESLGEAFF. The CDR3 DNA sequence: TGTGCCATCAGTGAGTCTCTCGGGGAAGCTTTCTTT.

In this sample, this clone turned up once. The J gene is TRBJ2-4, the V gene TRBV2; TRBD2 matches at 15 bases. The CDR3 loop spans 16 amino acids. Germline loops: CDR1 SNHLY, CDR2 FYNNEI. J lost 9 bases, V lost 6 bases, and 9 bases had no gene match. In nucleotides, the CDR3 is TGTGCCAGCAGCCCCGGACTAGCGGGAGGGGGGGGCATTCAGTACTTC. It specifies CASSPGLAGGGGIQYF.